A selection of T cell receptor beta chains follows, all from one sample in a study of CD8 T cells in ankylosing spondylitis. TCRdb called the 5' RACE reads again in MiXCR, with one record for every CDR3 protein. The sample includes about 130,000 distinct CDR3 sequences, 6% to 8% of them seen just once. The sequenced sample consisted of blood, either unsorted or a sorted T cell fraction (not recorded which). These TCRs come from a female donor with ankylosing spondylitis or in good health (not recorded which). The CDR3 runs from the conserved cysteine through the conserved F or W. D genes are given only for firm matches. Clone size appears in some rows only: once, few, many, or a class for an expanded clone.

D	size	V	J	CDR3	DNA
TRBD2	many	TRBV5-1	TRBJ2-1	CASSLVLARSNEQFF	TGCGCCAGCAGCTTGGTACTAGCGAGGAGTAATGAGCAGTTCTTC
-	many	TRBV12-3/TRBV12-4	TRBJ2-2	CASSPRGSHTGELFF	TGTGCCAGCAGCCCCCGTGGGAGCCACACCGGGGAGCTGTTTTTT
TRBD1	many	TRBV7-8	TRBJ1-6	CASSRGQGFPLHF	TGTGCCAGCAGTCGCGGACAGGGCTTCCCCCTCCACTTT
-	many	TRBV4-3	TRBJ1-1	CASSPSPIAQKAFF	TGCGCCAGCAGCCCTTCCCCCATCGCGCAAAAGGCTTTCTTT
-	few	TRBV30	TRBJ1-1	CAWSVLRGRITEAFF	TGTGCCTGGAGTGTACTAAGGGGGAGAATCACTGAAGCTTTCTTT
-	many	TRBV5-5	TRBJ1-5	CASSFFDRNSNQPQHF	TGTGCCAGCAGCTTTTTTGACAGGAACTCCAATCAGCCCCAGCATTTT
TRBD1	many	TRBV7-9	TRBJ1-1	CASSAGQGMTEAFF	TGTGCCAGCAGCGCGGGACAGGGGATGACTGAAGCTTTCTTT
TRBD1	many	TRBV5-1	TRBJ2-1	CASSFNRGTQFF	TGCGCCAGCAGCTTCAACAGGGGAACGCAGTTCTTC
-	many	TRBV9	TRBJ1-3	CASSIEKGISGNTIYF	TGTGCCAGCAGCATAGAAAAGGGGATCTCTGGAAACACCATATATTTT
-	many	TRBV5-5	TRBJ2-1	CASSLEVAVNEQFF	TGTGCCAGCAGCTTGGAGGTGGCAGTGAATGAGCAGTTCTTC
-	many	TRBV5-1	TRBJ2-3	CASSFQGDSTDTQYF	TGCGCCAGCAGCTTCCAGGGAGATAGCACAGATACGCAGTATTTT
TRBD2	many	TRBV6-2/TRBV6-3	TRBJ2-2	CASFEHGGVNTGELFF	TGTGCCAGCTTTGAGCACGGGGGGGTGAACACCGGGGAGCTGTTTTTT
-	many	TRBV6-5	TRBJ1-1	CASSSEPNTEAFF	TGTGCCAGCAGTTCAGAGCCGAACACTGAAGCTTTCTTT
TRBD1	many	TRBV5-1	TRBJ2-7	CASSLVWGQSSYEQYF	TGCGCCAGCAGCTTGGTTTGGGGACAGAGTTCCTACGAGCAGTACTTC
-	many	TRBV20-1	TRBJ1-1	CSAQGTGGAFF	TGCAGTGCCCAGGGAACGGGGGGAGCTTTCTTT
TRBD1	many	TRBV5-1	TRBJ1-2	CASSTTGDLYGYTF	TGCGCCAGCAGCACGACAGGGGACCTCTATGGCTACACCTTC
TRBD1	many	TRBV5-5	TRBJ1-5	CASSLTGVSQPQHF	TGTGCCAGCAGCTTGACAGGGGTCAGTCAGCCCCAGCATTTT
TRBD2	many	TRBV7-3	TRBJ2-3	CASSATSGRDTQYF	TGTGCCAGCAGCGCCACTAGCGGGAGAGATACGCAGTATTTT
TRBD1	few	TRBV20-1	TRBJ2-2	CCACGQGARNTGELFF	TGCTGTGCCTGTGGCCAGGGGGCGAGGAACACCGGGGAGCTGTTTTTT
-	many	TRBV5-1	TRBJ1-1	CASTPGSSNTEAFF	TGCGCCAGCACCCCCGGGTCCTCGAACACTGAAGCTTTCTTT
TRBD1	many	TRBV7-3	TRBJ1-1	CASSPTGGGGTEAFF	TGTGCCAGCAGCCCGACAGGGGGCGGGGGCACTGAAGCTTTCTTT
-	many	TRBV12-3/TRBV12-4	TRBJ1-3	CASSLALGGQRNTIYF	TGTGCCAGCAGTTTAGCGCTTGGCGGGCAGAGAAACACCATATATTTT
-	many	TRBV5-6	TRBJ2-5	CASSRTGAAETQYF	TGTGCCAGCAGCCGCACCGGGGCAGCGGAGACCCAGTACTTC
-	many	TRBV7-2	TRBJ1-1	CASAPFAPNTEAFF	TGTGCCAGCGCCCCCTTTGCCCCGAACACTGAAGCTTTCTTT
TRBD2	few	TRBV4-1	TRBJ2-3	CASSQLTSGTYTDTQYF	TGCGCCAGCAGCCAATTGACTAGCGGGACGTACACAGATACGCAGTATTTT
-	many	TRBV27	TRBJ2-7	CASSSGRIAHEQYF	TGTGCCAGCAGTTCAGGACGTATTGCTCACGAGCAGTACTTC
TRBD1	many	TRBV29-1	TRBJ2-5	CSVATGVQETQYF	TGCAGCGTCGCTACAGGGGTACAAGAGACCCAGTACTTC
-	few	TRBV27	TRBJ1-6	CASSSLGTSPYNSPLHF	TGTGCCAGCAGTTCCCTGGGGACTAGCCCCTATAATTCACCCCTCCACTTT
TRBD2	few	TRBV5-1	TRBJ2-5	CASSLVPAGGETQYF	TGCGCCAGCAGCTTGGTTCCCGCCGGGGGGGAGACCCAGTACTTC
-	medium-sized	TRBV5-1	TRBJ1-6	CASSLVSGNSPLHF	TGCGCCAGCAGCTTGGTTTCAGGGAATTCACCCCTCCACTTT
-	many	TRBV12-3/TRBV12-4	TRBJ2-2	CASSLRETGELFF	TGTGCCAGCAGTTTACGGGAAACCGGGGAGCTGTTTTTT
-	-	TRBV18	TRBJ2-2	CASSPRGGGYNTGELFF	TGTGCCAGCTCACCTCGAGGTGGGGGCTATAACACCGGGGAGCTGTTTTTT
-	many	TRBV12-3/TRBV12-4	TRBJ1-1	CASSLLREGTEAFF	TGTGCCAGCAGTCTGCTCAGGGAGGGCACTGAAGCTTTCTTT
TRBD1	-	TRBV6-1	TRBJ1-2	CAIYGEGANYGYTF	TGTGCCATTTACGGGGAGGGGGCGAACTATGGCTACACCTTC
-	many	TRBV4-1	TRBJ1-3	CASSQGVTGISSGNTIYF	TGCGCCAGCAGCCAAGGAGTTACAGGGATCTCCTCTGGAAACACCATATATTTT
-	few	TRBV29-1	TRBJ1-1	CSVGEDEMNTEAFF	TGCAGCGTCGGAGAGGACGAAATGAACACTGAAGCTTTCTTT
TRBD2	many	TRBV20-1	TRBJ2-4	CSARDPRGVPKNIQYF	TGCAGTGCTAGAGACCCCCGGGGGGTCCCCAAAAACATTCAGTACTTC
TRBD1	many	TRBV25-1	TRBJ2-5	CASSGTGGQETQYF	TGTGCCAGCAGTGGGACAGGGGGACAAGAGACCCAGTACTTC
TRBD1	many	TRBV20-1	TRBJ1-2	CSARGGQGEHGYTF	TGCAGTGCTAGAGGGGGACAGGGGGAACATGGCTACACCTTC
-	many	TRBV5-1	TRBJ2-2	CASSLGHTNTGELFF	TGCGCCAGCAGCCTGGGCCATACCAACACCGGGGAGCTGTTTTTT
-	many	TRBV4-3	TRBJ2-1	CASSQDGTRYNEQFF	TGCGCCAGCAGCCAAGATGGGACGCGGTACAATGAGCAGTTCTTC
-	many	TRBV21-1	TRBJ1-5	CASSKESRSYSNQPQHF	TGTGCCAGCAGCAAAGAAAGCAGGTCTTATAGCAATCAGCCCCAGCATTTT
-	-	TRBV4-1	TRBJ2-5	CASSQEGGLQQTQYF	TGCGCCAGCAGTCAAGAAGGAGGACTCCAGCAGACCCAGTACTTC
TRBD2	few	TRBV6-2/TRBV6-3	TRBJ2-5	CASSYERAGASYQETQYF	TGTGCCAGCAGTTACGAGCGAGCGGGGGCCTCGTACCAAGAGACCCAGTACTTC
TRBD1	many	TRBV12-3/TRBV12-4	TRBJ1-1	CASSPPRGQGKFTEAFF	TGTGCCAGCAGTCCGCCCCGAGGACAGGGGAAGTTCACTGAAGCTTTCTTT
-	many	TRBV7-7	TRBJ2-5	CASSTDQGGETQYF	TGTGCTAGCAGCACAGACCAGGGTGGAGAGACCCAGTACTTC
TRBD1	many	TRBV27	TRBJ1-5	CASRQNRGSNQPQHF	TGTGCCAGCAGACAAAACAGGGGGAGCAATCAGCCCCAGCATTTT
-	many	TRBV6-1	TRBJ1-2	CASSEDGTRGYTF	TGTGCCAGCAGTGAAGACGGTACTCGCGGCTACACCTTC
TRBD2	many	TRBV5-1	TRBJ2-1	CASGGGGDNEQFF	TGCGCCAGCGGCGGGGGGGGGGATAATGAGCAGTTCTTC
-	-	TRBV20-1	TRBJ2-7	CSAPETSSYEQYF	TGCAGTGCTCCGGAGACAAGCTCCTACGAGCAGTACTTC
-	many	TRBV5-1	TRBJ2-2	CASSLGGPGQPKRTGELFF	TGCGCCAGCAGCCTGGGAGGGCCGGGACAGCCGAAAAGGACCGGGGAGCTGTTTTTT
-	many	TRBV5-5	TRBJ1-1	CASSLRLNTEAFF	TGTGCCAGCAGCTTAAGGCTGAACACTGAAGCTTTCTTT